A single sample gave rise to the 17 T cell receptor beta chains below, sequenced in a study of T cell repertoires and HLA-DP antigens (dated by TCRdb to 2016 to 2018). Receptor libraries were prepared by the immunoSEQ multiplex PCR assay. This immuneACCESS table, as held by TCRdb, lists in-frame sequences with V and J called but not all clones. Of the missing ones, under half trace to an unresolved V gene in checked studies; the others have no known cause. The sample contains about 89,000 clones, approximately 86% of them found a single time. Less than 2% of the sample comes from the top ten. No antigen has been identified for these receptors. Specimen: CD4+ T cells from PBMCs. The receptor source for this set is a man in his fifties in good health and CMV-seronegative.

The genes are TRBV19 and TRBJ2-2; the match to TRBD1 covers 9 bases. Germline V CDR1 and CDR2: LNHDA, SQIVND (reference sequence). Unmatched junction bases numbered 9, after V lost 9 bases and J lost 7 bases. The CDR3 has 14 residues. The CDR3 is CASRRDREIGELFF. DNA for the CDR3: TGTGCCAGCCGCCGGGACAGGGAGATCGGGGAGCTGTTTTTT. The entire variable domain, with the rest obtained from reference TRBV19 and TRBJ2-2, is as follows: DGGITQSPKYLFRKEGQNVTLSCEQNLNHDAMYWYRQDPGQGLRLIYYSQIVNDFQKGDIAEGYSVSREKKESFPLTVTSAQKNPTAFYLCASRRDREIGELFFGEGSRLTVL.

The CDR3 DNA reads TGTGCCAGCAGCCAAGAGGGTACAGGGAGGAACACTGAAGCTTTCTTT. It encodes CASSQEGTGRNTEAFF. This chain uses TRBV4-2 with TRBJ1-1, with D possibly matching TRBD1 (6 bases). This CDR3 spans 16 amino acids. From germline, CDR1 is LGHNA and CDR2 YNFKEQ. The ends were cut back, 0 bases at V and 1 base at J, with 12 bases in the middle.

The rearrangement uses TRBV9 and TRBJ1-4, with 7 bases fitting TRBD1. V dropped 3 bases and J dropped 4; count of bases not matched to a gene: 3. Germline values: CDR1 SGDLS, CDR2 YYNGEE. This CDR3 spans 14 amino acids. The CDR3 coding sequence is TGTGCCAGCAGCGGACAGGGCCTTAATGAAAAACTGTTTTTT. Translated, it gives CASSGQGLNEKLFF. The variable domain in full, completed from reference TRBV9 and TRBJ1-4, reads DSGVTQTPKHLITATGQRVTLRCSPRSGDLSVYWYQQSLDQGLQFLIQYYNGEERAKGNILERFSAQQFPDLHSELNLSSLELGDSALYFCASSGQGLNEKLFFGSGTQLSVL.

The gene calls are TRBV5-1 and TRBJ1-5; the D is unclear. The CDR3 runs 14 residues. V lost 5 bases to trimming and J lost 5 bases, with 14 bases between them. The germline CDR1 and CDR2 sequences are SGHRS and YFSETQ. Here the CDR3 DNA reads TGCGCCAGCAGTACTGGAGGGCGCGATCAGCCCCAGCATTTT. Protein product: CASSTGGRDQPQHF.

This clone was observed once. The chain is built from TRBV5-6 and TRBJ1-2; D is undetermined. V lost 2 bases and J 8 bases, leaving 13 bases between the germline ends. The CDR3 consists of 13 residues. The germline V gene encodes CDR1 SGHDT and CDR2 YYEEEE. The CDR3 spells CASSFNMGMGYTF. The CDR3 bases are TGTGCCAGCAGCTTCAACATGGGGATGGGCTACACCTTC.

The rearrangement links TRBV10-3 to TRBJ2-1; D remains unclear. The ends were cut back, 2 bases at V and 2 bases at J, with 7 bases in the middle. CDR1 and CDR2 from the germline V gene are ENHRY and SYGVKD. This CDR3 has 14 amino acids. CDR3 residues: CAISEPTAYNEQFF. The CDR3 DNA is TGTGCCATCAGTGAGCCGACGGCCTACAATGAGCAGTTCTTC.

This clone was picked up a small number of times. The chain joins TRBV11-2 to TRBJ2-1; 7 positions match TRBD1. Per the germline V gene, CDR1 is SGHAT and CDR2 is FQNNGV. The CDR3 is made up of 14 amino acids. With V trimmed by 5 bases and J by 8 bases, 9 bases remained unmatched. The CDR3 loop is CASSNRGGVHEQFF. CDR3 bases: TGTGCCAGCAGCAACAGGGGTGGGGTTCATGAGCAGTTCTTC.

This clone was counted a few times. CDR3 sequence (DNA): TGCGCCAGCAGCCAAGGGTGGTCTAGCTTCCTCGAGCAGTACTTC. The encoded protein is CASSQGWSSFLEQYF. The chain employs TRBV4-1 and TRBJ2-7; D possibly corresponds to TRBD2 (5 bases). The CDR3 has 15 amino acids. The V and J ends lost 1 base and 6 bases respectively, with 16 bases between them. In germline, CDR1 is MGHRA, CDR2 YSYEKL.

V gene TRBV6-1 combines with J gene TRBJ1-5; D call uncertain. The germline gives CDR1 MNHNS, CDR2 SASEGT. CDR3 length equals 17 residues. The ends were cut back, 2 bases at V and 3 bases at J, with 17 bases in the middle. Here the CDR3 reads CASSEWPVTQNNQPQHF. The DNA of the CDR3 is TGTGCCAGCAGTGAATGGCCCGTAACTCAAAACAATCAGCCCCAGCATTTT.

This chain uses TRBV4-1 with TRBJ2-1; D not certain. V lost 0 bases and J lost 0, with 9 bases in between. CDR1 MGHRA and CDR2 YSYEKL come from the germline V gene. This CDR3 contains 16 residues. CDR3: CASSQDHASSYNEQFF. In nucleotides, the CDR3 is TGCGCCAGCAGCCAAGACCATGCTAGCTCCTACAATGAGCAGTTCTTC.

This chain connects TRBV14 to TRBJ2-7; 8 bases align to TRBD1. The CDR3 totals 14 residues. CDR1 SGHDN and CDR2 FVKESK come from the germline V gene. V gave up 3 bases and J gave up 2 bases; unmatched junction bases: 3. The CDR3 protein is CASSQTRGPYEQYF. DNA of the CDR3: TGTGCCAGCAGCCAGACCAGGGGGCCCTACGAGCAGTACTTC.

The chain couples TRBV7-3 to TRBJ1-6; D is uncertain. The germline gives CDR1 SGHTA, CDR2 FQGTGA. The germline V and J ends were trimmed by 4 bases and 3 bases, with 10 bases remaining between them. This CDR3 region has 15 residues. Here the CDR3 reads CASSSHRSYNSPLHF. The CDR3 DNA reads TGTGCCAGCAGCTCTCATCGAAGCTATAATTCACCCCTCCACTTT.

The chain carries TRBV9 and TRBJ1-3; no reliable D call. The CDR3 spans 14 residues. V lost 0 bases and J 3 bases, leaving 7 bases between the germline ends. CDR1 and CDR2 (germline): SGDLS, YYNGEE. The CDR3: CASSVDSRGNTIYF. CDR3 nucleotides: TGTGCCAGCAGCGTAGATAGTCGTGGAAACACCATATATTTT.

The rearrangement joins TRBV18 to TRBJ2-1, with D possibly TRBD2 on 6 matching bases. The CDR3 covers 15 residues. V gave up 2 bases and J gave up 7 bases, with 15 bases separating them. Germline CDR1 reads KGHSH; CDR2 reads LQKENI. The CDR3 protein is CASSPGGTEQNEQFF. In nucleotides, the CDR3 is TGTGCCAGCTCACCAGGCGGGACTGAACAGAATGAGCAGTTCTTC.

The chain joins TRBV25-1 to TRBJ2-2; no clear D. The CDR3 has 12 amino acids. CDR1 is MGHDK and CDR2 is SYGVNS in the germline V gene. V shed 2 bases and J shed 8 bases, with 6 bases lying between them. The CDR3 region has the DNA TGTGCCAGCAGTGAAATCGCGGGGGAGCTGTTTTTT. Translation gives CASSEIAGELFF.

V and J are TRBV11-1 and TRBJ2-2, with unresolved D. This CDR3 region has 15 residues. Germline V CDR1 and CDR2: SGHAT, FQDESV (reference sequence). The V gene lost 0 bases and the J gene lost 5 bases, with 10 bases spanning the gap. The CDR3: CASSLAFGFTGELFF. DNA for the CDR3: TGTGCCAGCAGCTTAGCCTTCGGCTTTACCGGGGAGCTGTTTTTT. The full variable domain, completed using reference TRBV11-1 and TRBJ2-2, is EAEVAQSPRYKITEKSQAVAFWCDPISGHATLYWYRQILGQGPELLVQFQDESVVDDSQLPKDRFSAERLKGVDSTLKIQPAELGDSAMYLCASSLAFGFTGELFFGEGSRLTVL.

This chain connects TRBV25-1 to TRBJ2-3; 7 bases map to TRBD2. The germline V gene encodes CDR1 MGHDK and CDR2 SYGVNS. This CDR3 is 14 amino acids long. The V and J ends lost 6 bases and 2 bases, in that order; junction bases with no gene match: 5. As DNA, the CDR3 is TGTGCCAGCAGGACTAGCCTTACCACAGATACGCAGTATTTT. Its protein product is CASRTSLTTDTQYF.